The 23 T cell receptor beta chains reported below all come from one sample, sequenced in a study of OX40 agonist ivuxolimab in advanced cancers. The assay was immunoSEQ multiplex PCR, and TCRdb's table has in-frame clones only and misses some. The sample lists tens of thousands of clones, under 95% occurring once. The starting material was CD4+ or CD8+ T cells sorted from blood, obtained in a trial of the OX40 agonist ivuxolimab. Receptors originate from an adult with an advanced solid tumor such as melanoma, head and neck, liver or kidney cancer.

The V call is TRBV11-2, the J call TRBJ1-3; TRBD1 might be the D (5 bases). Between the trimmed V and J ends, which lost 5 bases and 0 bases, there was a span of 8 bases. The germline gives CDR1 SGHAT, CDR2 FQNNGV. This CDR3 contains 14 residues. CDR3 coding DNA: TGTGCCAGCAGCACGACAGACTCTGGAAACACCATATATTTT. Protein product: CASSTTDSGNTIYF.

The V and J genes are TRBV7-2 and TRBJ2-5; the D is unclear. Germline loops: CDR1 SGHTA, CDR2 FQGNSA. The CDR3 covers 15 residues. Trimming took 2 bases from V and 0 from J, leaving 10 bases between them. CDR3 sequence reads: CASSLNGRYQETQYF. The CDR3 coding sequence is TGTGCCAGCAGCTTAAACGGCAGGTACCAAGAGACCCAGTACTTC.

As for this clone: The sample holds other DNA sequences that translate to the same CDR3. The chain has TRBV27 and TRBJ1-4, with 10 bases fitting TRBD1. Germline V gene sequence: CDR1 MNHEY, CDR2 SMNVEV (reference sequence). Trimming at V came to 0 bases and at J to 6 bases, leaving 4 bases not matched to a gene. The CDR3 runs to 16 residues. The CDR3 loop is CASSLSWDRGYEKLFF. CDR3 bases: TGTGCCAGCAGTTTATCATGGGACAGGGGCTATGAAAAACTGTTTTTT.

This chain uses TRBV18 with TRBJ1-3, with D unresolved. Germline CDR1 KGHSH, CDR2 LQKENI. V was cut by 3 bases and J by 8 bases, with 17 bases left in between. This CDR3 spans 15 amino acids. The CDR3 sequence is CASSPSYTSGDTIYF. The CDR3 region has the DNA TGTGCCAGCTCACCCAGCTATACCTCTGGGGACACCATATATTTT.

The V call is TRBV7-2, the J call TRBJ2-7; tentative D call: TRBD1 (6 bases). This CDR3 region has 14 residues. V lost 5 bases to trimming and J lost 11 bases, with 22 bases between them. Germline CDR1 is SGHTA and CDR2 is FQGNSA. CDR3 residues: CASSPPGAAFGKYF. CDR3 DNA: TGTGCCAGCAGCCCCCCAGGGGCAGCCTTTGGGAAGTACTTC.

V is TRBV29-1 and J is TRBJ2-3; D is perhaps TRBD2 (6 bases). The germline gives CDR1 SQVTM, CDR2 ANQGSEA. Trimming removed 2 bases at V and 3 bases at J, with 12 bases between. CDR3 length: 14 amino acids. The CDR3 sequence is CSVERRGGTDTQYF. CDR3 DNA: TGCAGCGTTGAAAGGCGGGGCGGGACAGATACGCAGTATTTT.

The rearrangement links TRBV5-4 to TRBJ2-1, with a tentative D call TRBD1 (6 bases). V dropped 0 bases and J dropped 3 bases, with 10 bases sitting between them. Germline V lookup: CDR1 SGHNT, CDR2 YYREEE (reference sequence). There are 15 residues in the CDR3. CDR3 in amino acids: CASSLGDKNYNEQFF. The CDR3, as DNA: TGTGCCAGCAGCTTGGGGGACAAAAACTACAATGAGCAGTTCTTC. The whole variable domain, filled in from reference TRBV5-4 and TRBJ2-1, reads ETGVTQSPTHLIKTRGQQVTLRCSSQSGHNTVSWYQQALGQGPQFIFQYYREEENGRGNFPPRFSGLQFPNYSSELNVNALELDDSALYLCASSLGDKNYNEQFFGPGTRLTVL.

The J gene is TRBJ1-5, the V gene TRBV28, with D possibly being TRBD1 (6 bases). CDR1 is MDHEN and CDR2 is SYDVKM in the germline V gene. The germline V and J ends were trimmed by 8 bases and 3 bases, with 11 bases remaining between them. The CDR3 loop spans 13 amino acids. The CDR3 DNA follows: TGTGCCAGCTTGAACAGGGACAATCAGCCCCAGCATTTT. It codes for CASLNRDNQPQHF.

This rearrangement joins TRBV11-2 to TRBJ2-1; D perhaps matches TRBD1 (5 bases). V gave up 8 bases and J gave up 0 bases, with 11 bases separating them. Germline V gene lookup returns CDR1 SGHAT and CDR2 FQNNGV. CDR3 length: 14 residues. The CDR3 DNA sequence: TGTGCCAGCGGGGCGCGCCGCTCCTACAATGAGCAGTTCTTC. This codes for CASGARRSYNEQFF.

The V and J genes are TRBV18 and TRBJ1-1; the D gene is possibly TRBD1 (5 bases). V was trimmed by 6 bases and J by 3 bases, leaving 11 bases between them. CDR3 size: 13 residues. CDR1 KGHSH and CDR2 LQKENI come from the germline V gene. The CDR3 here is CASSAGFDTEAFF. The CDR3, as DNA: TGTGCCAGCTCCGCAGGGTTCGACACTGAAGCTTTCTTT. Full variable domain (missing parts from reference TRBV18 and TRBJ1-1): NAGVMQNPRHLVRRRGQEARLRCSPMKGHSHVYWYRQLPEEGLKFMVYLQKENIIDESGMPKERFSAEFPKEGPSILRIQQVVRGDSAAYFCASSAGFDTEAFFGQGTRLTVV.

The rearrangement uses TRBV5-5 and TRBJ1-5, with 7 bases aligning to TRBD1. CDR3 size: 16 residues. V lost 0 bases and J lost 1; bases outside the gene matches: 4. Germline assignment: CDR1 SGHKS and CDR2 YYEKEE (reference sequence). This chain's CDR3 is CASSLEAGGSNQPQHF. The CDR3 DNA reads as TGTGCCAGCAGCTTGGAGGCAGGGGGAAGCAATCAGCCCCAGCATTTT.

The rearrangement links TRBV4-2 to TRBJ1-3; D call uncertain. CDR1 and CDR2 from the germline V gene are LGHNA and YNFKEQ. The ends were cut back, 0 bases at V and 0 bases at J, with 12 bases in the middle. The CDR3 contains 17 residues. For the CDR3, the DNA is TGTGCCAGCAGCCAAGATACTGGGAAGTACTCTGGAAACACCATATATTTT. It is translated as CASSQDTGKYSGNTIYF.

A remark on this clone: In the same sample, other DNA sequences code for this CDR3. The gene calls are TRBV5-1 and TRBJ2-7; 11 bases are shared with TRBD1. This CDR3 is 14 amino acids long. Germline CDR1 SGHRS, CDR2 YFSETQ. Germline trimming cut 5 bases from V and 2 bases from J; bases unmatched to any gene: 3. The CDR3 DNA follows: TGCGCCAGCAGTCCGGGACAGGGGGCCTACGAGCAGTACTTC. It encodes CASSPGQGAYEQYF.

This rearrangement joins TRBV18 to TRBJ1-2; D remains unclear. Per the germline V gene, CDR1 is KGHSH and CDR2 is LQKENI. V lost 3 bases and J lost 4, with 15 bases in between. This CDR3 has 15 residues. In DNA form, the CDR3 reads TGTGCCAGCTCACCGACTTCGGACTTACTCTATGGCTACACCTTC. Protein product: CASSPTSDLLYGYTF.

The gene calls are TRBV10-3 and TRBJ2-7; TRBD2 matches at 13 bases. The CDR3 has 15 residues. CDR1 and CDR2 from the germline V gene are ENHRY and SYGVKD. J gave up 5 bases and V 5 bases, and 6 bases lay outside the gene matches. The DNA of the CDR3 is TGTGCCATCAGTCGGACTAGCGGGAGTCCCAACGAGCAGTACTTC. Its translation is CAISRTSGSPNEQYF.

The rearrangement joins TRBV7-2 to TRBJ2-5; D is perhaps TRBD1 (6 bases). Trimming shortened V by 2 bases and J by 2 bases, and 6 bases separated the two germline ends. Germline assignment: CDR1 SGHTA and CDR2 FQGNSA. This CDR3 has 13 residues. The CDR3 DNA sequence: TGTGCCAGCAGCTTACAGGGGCAAGAGACCCAGTACTTC. The encoded protein is CASSLQGQETQYF.

The CDR3 DNA reads TGCGCCAGCAGCGACCTGGAAGGGCGGCAAGAGACCCAGTACTTC. This encodes CASSDLEGRQETQYF. The chain combines TRBV5-1 with TRBJ2-5, with no clear D. Germline CDR1 and CDR2: SGHRS and YFSETQ. CDR3 length: 15 amino acids. V shed 4 bases and J shed 2 bases, with 15 bases lying between them. Full variable domain (missing parts from reference TRBV5-1 and TRBJ2-5): KAGVTQTPRYLIKTRGQQVTLSCSPISGHRSVSWYQQTPGQGLQFLFEYFSETQRNKGNFPGRFSGRQFSNSRSEMNVSTLELGDSALYLCASSDLEGRQETQYFGPGTRLLVL.

The V call is TRBV28, the J call TRBJ2-7; 10 bases are a match to TRBD1. After removal of 1 base from V and 2 bases from J, the junction contained 2 bases not matched to a gene. Germline lookup yields CDR1 MDHEN and CDR2 SYDVKM. This CDR3 has 15 residues. The CDR3 nucleotides are TGTGCCAGCAGTTTATCGGACAGGGGGACCTACGAGCAGTACTTC. Protein product: CASSLSDRGTYEQYF.

The rearrangement joins TRBV5-1 to TRBJ2-6; D gene unclear. With 2 bases removed from V and 0 bases from J, the gap between germline ends came to 6 bases. Looked up from germline, CDR1 is SGHRS and CDR2 is YFSETQ. This CDR3 comprises 15 residues. The CDR3 protein is CASSLGSSGANVLTF. The CDR3 coding sequence is TGCGCCAGCAGCTTAGGAAGCTCTGGGGCCAACGTCCTGACTTTC.

The V gene is TRBV4-2, the J gene TRBJ2-7; TRBD2 matches at 11 bases. The V segment lost 4 bases and the J segment 4 bases; nucleotides outside the gene matches: 6. Germline V CDR1 and CDR2: LGHNA, YNFKEQ. The CDR3 extends over 15 amino acids. CDR3 coding DNA: TGTGCCAGCAGCCGACCCGGGACTAGCGGTTACGAGCAGTACTTC. Its protein is CASSRPGTSGYEQYF.

This clone was seen once. The CDR3 DNA reads as TGCGCCAGCAGCCAAGGGGGGGTCGGAAACACCATATATTTT. Protein: CASSQGGVGNTIYF. The rearrangement joins TRBV4-1 to TRBJ1-3; weak D call: TRBD1 (5 bases). Germline V CDR1 and CDR2: MGHRA, YSYEKL. The length of the CDR3 is 14 residues. V lost 1 base to trimming and J lost 4 bases, with 8 bases between them.

The V gene is TRBV15, the J gene TRBJ2-7; TRBD2 aligns across 8 bases. The CDR3 is 15 amino acids. Germline CDR1 reads LNHNV; CDR2 reads YYDKDF (reference sequence). V shed 2 bases, J shed 2 bases, and the junction held 5 bases outside the gene matches. CDR3 DNA sequence: TGTGCCACCAGCAGACGGGCGGGAGGCACCTACGAGCAGTACTTC. This gives the protein CATSRRAGGTYEQYF.

The genes are TRBV10-3 and TRBJ2-7; D unresolved. The CDR3 is made up of 14 amino acids. Germline loops: CDR1 ENHRY, CDR2 SYGVKD. V dropped 11 bases and J dropped 1 base, with 18 bases sitting between them. CDR3: CAVRADKNSYEQYF. CDR3 coding DNA: TGTGCCGTCCGGGCCGACAAAAATTCCTACGAGCAGTACTTC.